A single sample is the source of the 17 T cell receptor beta chains below, sequenced in a study of blood T cell repertoires in COVID-19. The protocol was immunoSEQ multiplex PCR, while the TCRdb copy is restricted to in-frame clones and leaves out a portion. The repertoire holds 300,000 or so clones, with 85% to 90% as singletons. The specimen sequenced was peripheral blood. The receptors come from a woman aged 40 to 49 with acute or convalescent COVID-19.

The chain joins TRBV5-6 to TRBJ1-4; 7 bases match TRBD1. Losses at the gene ends were 3 bases for V and 5 bases for J; bases not matched to a gene: 10. The CDR3 is made up of 16 amino acids. Germline CDR1 and CDR2: SGHDT and YYEEEE. CDR3 protein: CASSSARDSHNEKLFF. As DNA, the CDR3 is TGTGCCAGCAGCTCGGCCCGGGACAGTCACAATGAAAAACTGTTTTTT.

The J gene is TRBJ1-1, the V gene TRBV7-6, with 8 bases matching TRBD1. J was trimmed by 4 bases and V by 2 bases; bases with no gene match: 3. CDR1 SGHVS and CDR2 FNYEAQ come from the germline V gene. The CDR3 extends over 14 amino acids. CDR3 in DNA: TGTGCCAGCAGCTTACCAGGGGGCGGCACTGAAGCTTTCTTT. Translation gives CASSLPGGGTEAFF.

The gene calls are TRBV14 and TRBJ1-1; weak D call: TRBD1 (5 bases). This CDR3 region has 13 residues. Trimming shortened V by 4 bases and J by 3 bases, and 9 bases separated the two germline ends. CDR1 SGHDN and CDR2 FVKESK come from the germline V gene. The CDR3 DNA reads TGTGCCAGCAGCCGACAGCTAGACACTGAAGCTTTCTTT. Translated: CASSRQLDTEAFF.

V is TRBV20-1 and J is TRBJ2-1; 9 nucleotides match TRBD2. The ends lost 3 bases at V and 5 bases at J; junction bases unmatched: 11. CDR1 and CDR2 (germline): DFQATT, SNEGSKA (reference sequence). CDR3 length: 16 residues. The DNA for the CDR3 is TGCAGTGCTAGTATAAGAGGAGCGGGGGGACACAATGAGCAGTTCTTC. Translation: CSASIRGAGGHNEQFF.

This chain uses TRBV11-2 with TRBJ1-1; D remains unclear. The germline V and J ends were trimmed by 6 bases and 11 bases, with 13 bases remaining between them. The CDR3 is 11 residues long. Germline lookup yields CDR1 SGHAT and CDR2 FQNNGV. In DNA, the CDR3 is TGTGCCAGCAGTGATATTCCCGGGGCTTTCTTT. Its translation: CASSDIPGAFF.

The chain has TRBV5-4 and TRBJ2-6; D might be TRBD2 (6 bases). V lost 4 bases and J lost 2, with 10 bases in between. CDR1 is SGHNT and CDR2 is YYREEE in the germline V gene (reference sequence). CDR3 length: 15 residues. The CDR3 reads CASSQEGTGANVLTF. The CDR3 nucleotides read TGTGCCAGCAGCCAGGAGGGGACTGGGGCCAACGTCCTGACTTTC. Looking up the rest from reference TRBV5-4 and TRBJ2-6 gives the full variable domain: ETGVTQSPTHLIKTRGQQVTLRCSSQSGHNTVSWYQQALGQGPQFIFQYYREEENGRGNFPPRFSGLQFPNYSSELNVNALELDDSALYLCASSQEGTGANVLTFGAGSRLTVL.

This chain joins TRBV30 and TRBJ1-1, with D perhaps TRBD1 (6 bases). The CDR3 covers 15 residues. CDR1 and CDR2 from the germline V gene are GTSNPN and SVGIG (reference sequence). Between the trimmed V and J ends, which lost 2 bases and 1 base, there was a span of 14 bases. The CDR3 DNA reads TGTGCCTGGAGTACCTTCCCAGGGGAGAACACTGAAGCTTTCTTT. This sequence encodes CAWSTFPGENTEAFF.

This chain joins TRBV7-2 and TRBJ1-3, with D perhaps TRBD1 (6 bases). The CDR3 totals 15 residues. Germline assignment: CDR1 SGHTA and CDR2 FQGNSA. V lost 5 bases and J 4 bases, leaving 15 bases between the germline ends. The CDR3: CASSPAGGAGNTIYF. The CDR3 DNA is TGTGCCAGCAGCCCGGCGGGGGGCGCCGGAAACACCATATATTTT.

The chain is built from TRBV28 and TRBJ1-2; no definite D call. The CDR3 consists of 12 residues. Trimming removed 5 bases from V and 2 bases from J, with 6 bases in between. CDR1 and CDR2 (germline): MDHEN, SYDVKM. The CDR3 reads CASSQTNYGYTF. DNA of the CDR3: TGTGCCAGCAGTCAGACAAACTATGGCTACACCTTC.

V usage is TRBV27 and J usage is TRBJ2-2; a possible D gene is TRBD1 (5 bases). V was trimmed by 2 bases and J by 1 base, leaving 8 bases between them. Germline V lookup: CDR1 MNHEY, CDR2 SMNVEV (reference sequence). This CDR3 has 15 amino acids. The chain's CDR3 is CASSLGRGNTGELFF. In DNA, the CDR3 is TGTGCCAGCAGTTTAGGAAGGGGGAACACCGGGGAGCTGTTTTTT.

The sample holds one count of this clone. In DNA, the CDR3 is TGTGCCAGCACCCGTGGGGGGATCGAAGCTTTCTTT. It codes for CASTRGGIEAFF. The chain couples TRBV12-3 or TRBV12-4 to TRBJ1-1, with TRBD1 as a possible D gene (5 bases). V lost 7 bases and J 8 bases, leaving 14 bases between the germline ends. The CDR3 spans 12 residues.

The gene calls are TRBV5-1 and TRBJ1-2; possible D gene TRBD1, 5 bases. Trimming removed 2 bases at V and 5 bases at J, with 16 bases between. Germline V gene lookup returns CDR1 SGHRS and CDR2 YFSETQ. The CDR3 is 15 amino acids. In DNA form, the CDR3 reads TGCGCCAGCAGCTTTTCAACCGGGACTCCATATGGCTACACCTTC. Its translation: CASSFSTGTPYGYTF.

This chain links TRBV7-3 with TRBJ1-1, with D unclear. Germline V lookup: CDR1 SGHTA, CDR2 FQGTGA. Trimming pared 6 bases from V and 1 base from J, leaving 12 bases between. The CDR3 extends over 14 amino acids. For the CDR3, the DNA is TGTGCCAGCAGTCTTGGCCCCCAGAACACTGAAGCTTTCTTT. It codes for CASSLGPQNTEAFF.

The V call is TRBV7-8, the J call TRBJ1-6, with a possible D match to TRBD1 (5 bases). Germline V gives CDR1 SGHVS, CDR2 FQNEAQ. This CDR3 has 15 residues. Trimming pared 1 base from V and 8 bases from J, leaving 12 bases between. The DNA for the CDR3 is TGTGCCAGCAGCTTAGTCTCCGGGGGGGATTCACCCCTCCACTTT. It is translated as CASSLVSGGDSPLHF.

The chain carries TRBV27 and TRBJ2-3; 8 nucleotides align to TRBD2. With 6 bases clipped from V and 4 bases from J, the junction kept 6 bases outside the gene matches. This CDR3 comprises 14 residues. Germline CDR1 and CDR2: MNHEY and SMNVEV (reference sequence). The CDR3: CASSPPGGPDTQYF. The CDR3 region has the DNA TGTGCCAGCAGCCCCCCGGGGGGGCCAGATACGCAGTATTTT.

This chain joins TRBV12-3 or TRBV12-4 and TRBJ1-2, with 9 bases identical to TRBD1. CDR3 length: 13 amino acids. Trimming removed 7 bases from V and 3 bases from J; junction bases left unmatched: 3. The DNA for the CDR3 is TGTGCCAGCACCAGGACAGGGGACTATGGCTACACCTTC. Protein product: CASTRTGDYGYTF.

The gene calls are TRBV6-6 and TRBJ2-7; the D gene is possibly TRBD1 (6 bases). The CDR3 is made up of 13 amino acids. CDR1 and CDR2 (germline): MNHNY, SVGAGI (reference sequence). V was trimmed by 8 bases and J by 3 bases, leaving 14 bases between them. CDR3 DNA sequence: TGTGCCAGCGCCGCCTTCAGGGGCTACGAGCAGTACGTC. It encodes CASAAFRGYEQYV.